This T cell receptor beta chain was recovered during a study of shared clonotypes between healthy human individuals. Findings and limits, study-wide: Sorted-subset sequencing, rarefaction showed, was incomplete despite large depth. Donor scarcity curtailed the genetic and exposure-history diversity represented herein. Larger richness was generally estimated for naive than memory subsets.

The CDR3 length is 16 residues. The trim removed 4 bases at V and 5 bases at J, leaving 10 bases unmatched. Germline CDR1 SGHVS, CDR2 FNYEAQ. Sequenced by immunoSEQ multiplex PCR; TCRdb stores in-frame clones only, minus some. The sample yields a few million clones, more than 90% seen once. In the case of this clone: Its antigen remains unidentified.

The clonotype originates from a man between 18 and 35 years old in good health. V gene TRBV7-6 combines with J gene TRBJ2-2, with 7 nucleotides matching TRBD1. Material: naive CD4+ T cells sorted from blood. Regarding subset: CD45RA+ positively selected. The CDR3 here is CASSSETGSRTGELFF. Here the CDR3 DNA reads TGTGCCAGCAGCTCTGAGACAGGGAGTCGTACCGGGGAGCTGTTTTTT.